This T cell receptor beta chain emerged from a study of blood T cell repertoires in COVID-19. About the study: Samples came from the United States, Italy and Spain, spanning acute and convalescent COVID-19.

TCRdb's copy holds only in-frame clones and misses some; the assay was immunoSEQ multiplex PCR. The sample has some 170,000 clones, approximately 84% seen once. Each participant's cohort was designated according to participant-reported clinical history. The source of this sequence is a human donor with acute COVID-19. The donor label of this sample is uncertain. The sequenced material came from PBMCs or T cells enriched from blood (not recorded which).

Here the CDR3 reads CASSFQGLGTEAFF. CDR3 sequence (DNA): TGTGCCAGCAGCTTTCAGGGGTTAGGGACTGAAGCTTTCTTT. The rearrangement uses TRBV5-5 and TRBJ1-1; D is perhaps TRBD1 (6 bases). V was pared by 2 bases and J by 5 bases, with 13 bases between. The germline gives CDR1 SGHKS, CDR2 YYEKEE (reference sequence). This CDR3 is 14 amino acids long. The whole variable domain, filled in from reference TRBV5-5 and TRBJ1-1, reads DAGVTQSPTHLIKTRGQQVTLRCSPISGHKSVSWYQQVLGQGPQFIFQYYEKEERGRGNFPDRFSARQFPNYSSELNVNALLLGDSALYLCASSFQGLGTEAFFGQGTRLTVV.